The sequence of this T cell receptor beta chain was determined in a study of cytomegalovirus exposure and HLA in healthy donors. Study-level results: According to a later analysis, most TCR beta chains associated with CMV appeared HLA-restricted. Rarity characterized most TCR sequences, yet some public TCRs appeared in many donors.

The PCR had 60 Vbeta and 13 Jbeta primers. The method was immunoSEQ multiplex PCR; TCRdb's version includes in-frame clones alone and lacks a portion of them. The sample holds around 110,000 clones, roughly 9% seen once. The table lists this clone with a few counts. The antigen remains unidentified. V lost 4 bases and J lost 2; bases outside the gene matches: 6. The CDR3 is 15 amino acids. Per the germline V gene, CDR1 is SGHDT and CDR2 is YYEEEE. Input material: PBMCs. The rearrangement joins TRBV5-6 to TRBJ2-5; TRBD1 matches 9 bases. This clonotype originated in a man younger than 45 in good health and CMV-seronegative. This CDR3 reads CASSSIDRGQETQYF. CDR3 in DNA: TGTGCCAGCAGCAGCATTGACAGGGGGCAAGAGACCCAGTACTTC. Full variable domain (remainder filled in from reference TRBV5-6 and TRBJ2-5): DAGVTQSPTHLIKTRGQQVTLRCSPKSGHDTVSWYQQALGQGPQFIFQYYEEEERQRGNFPDRFSGHQFPNYSSELNVNALLLGDSALYLCASSSIDRGQETQYFGPGTRLLVL.